A selection of T cell receptor beta chains follows, all from one sample in a study of identical twins. TCRdb redid the calling of the 5' RACE reads with MiXCR, one entry per CDR3 protein. Here the sample spans some 900,000 distinct CDR3 sequences, 10% to 15% being singletons. These records were also assigned to another study, of yellow fever vaccine responses in identical twins.

Sample: PBMCs. These TCRs come from a woman under 30 in good health. The CDR3 runs from the conserved cysteine through the conserved F or W. The D gene is left open where the match is weak. Clone sizes are given selectively: once, few, many, or a class where the clone is expanded.

j_gene | v_gene | d_gene | abundance | CDR3nt | CDR3aa
TRBJ2-2 | TRBV6-2/TRBV6-3 | NA | few | TGTGCCAGCAGTGGTTCGGACACCGGGGAGCTGTTTTTT | CASSGSDTGELFF
TRBJ1-5 | TRBV15 | NA | NA | TGTGCCACCAGCACTACAGGGTTCCAAGGGGAGCCCCAGCATTTT | CATSTTGFQGEPQHF
TRBJ2-1 | TRBV20-1 | NA | many | TGCAGCCCTAGGGGAGGACAGGCCTACAATGAGCAGTTCTTC | CSPRGGQAYNEQFF
TRBJ1-5 | TRBV5-1 | NA | few | TGCGCCAGCAGCTTGGCAGGGGCCAACAATCAGCCCCAGCATTTT | CASSLAGANNQPQHF
TRBJ2-2 | TRBV11-2 | NA | few | TGTGCCAGCAGCTTAACTCCTAATGTGAACACCGGGGAGCTGTTTTTT | CASSLTPNVNTGELFF
TRBJ2-1 | TRBV7-2 | NA | few | TGTGCCAGCCGACGGACAGTTCTCTTCGATGAGCAGTTCTTC | CASRRTVLFDEQFF
TRBJ1-4 | TRBV5-1 | TRBD1 | few | TGCGCCAGCAGCTTGGAAGGCAGGGGGAATGAAAAACTGTTTTTT | CASSLEGRGNEKLFF
TRBJ2-1 | TRBV12-3/TRBV12-4 | TRBD2 | many | TGTGCCAGCAGTTTAAGGCGGGAGGGATCCTACAATGAGCAGTTCTTC | CASSLRREGSYNEQFF
TRBJ1-1 | TRBV12-3/TRBV12-4 | NA | many | TGTGCCAGCAGTTTAAGAGTATACGGCACTGAAGCTTTCTTT | CASSLRVYGTEAFF
TRBJ2-1 | TRBV20-1 | TRBD2 | many | TGCAGTGCTCGTGTCCCGCTAGCGGGGAACAATGAGCAGTTCTTC | CSARVPLAGNNEQFF
TRBJ2-1 | TRBV4-1 | NA | many | TGCGCCAGCAGCCAAGATGGCGGGGCTGAGCAGTTCTTC | CASSQDGGAEQFF
TRBJ2-1 | TRBV11-2 | NA | NA | TGTGCCAGCAGCTTTCTAGGGGACGGGGTTGATGAGCAGTTCTTC | CASSFLGDGVDEQFF